Listed below are T cell receptor beta chains from one sample, sequenced in a study of shared clonotypes between healthy human individuals. The assay was immunoSEQ multiplex PCR, and TCRdb's table has in-frame clones only and misses some. The table has under 850,000 clones, 72% seen once; the top ten hold approximately 1.8%. The material sequenced was memory CD4+ T cells sorted from blood. These receptors were collected from a young woman in good health. The CDR3 runs from the conserved cysteine through the conserved F or W. The order of the fields is J gene, V gene, clone size, D gene, CDR3 length, CDR3 DNA, CDR3 protein. A D gene is named only where the DNA matches it firmly. Clone size, where shown, is once, few, many, or a class for clones that have expanded.

J gene: TRBJ1-5
V gene: TRBV25-1
clone size: few
D gene: NA
CDR3 length: 13
CDR3 DNA: TGTGCCAGCAGTGCAGGGAACAATCAGCCCCAGCATTTT
CDR3 protein: CASSAGNNQPQHF

J gene: TRBJ1-2
V gene: TRBV5-1
clone size: NA
D gene: TRBD1
CDR3 length: 17
CDR3 DNA: TGCGCCAGCAGCTTTTATAATCGGGACAGGAGGGCCTATGGCTACACCTTC
CDR3 protein: CASSFYNRDRRAYGYTF

J gene: TRBJ2-3
V gene: TRBV28
clone size: NA
D gene: TRBD2
CDR3 length: 16
CDR3 DNA: TGTGCCAGCAGTTTACATTTCGGGAGGGCGGCAGATACGCAGTATTTT
CDR3 protein: CASSLHFGRAADTQYF

J gene: TRBJ2-1
V gene: TRBV10-1
clone size: NA
D gene: TRBD2
CDR3 length: 13
CDR3 DNA: TGCGCCAGCAGTCGGGCTAGCGGGAATGAGCAGTTCTTC
CDR3 protein: CASSRASGNEQFF

J gene: TRBJ2-1
V gene: TRBV4-2
clone size: NA
D gene: TRBD2
CDR3 length: 16
CDR3 DNA: TGTGCCAGCAGCTTAACCAGCGGGAGGACGAACAATGAGCAGTTCTTC
CDR3 protein: CASSLTSGRTNNEQFF

J gene: TRBJ2-3
V gene: TRBV7-7
clone size: NA
D gene: TRBD2
CDR3 length: 14
CDR3 DNA: TGTGCCAGCAGCCCGGGACTAGCAGGAGATACGCAGTATTTT
CDR3 protein: CASSPGLAGDTQYF

J gene: TRBJ2-1
V gene: TRBV19
clone size: once
D gene: TRBD2
CDR3 length: 14
CDR3 DNA: TGTGCCAGTAGCCAAGGACTAGCGGGCAATGAGCAGTTCTTC
CDR3 protein: CASSQGLAGNEQFF

J gene: TRBJ1-1
V gene: TRBV28
clone size: few
D gene: NA
CDR3 length: 15
CDR3 DNA: TGTGCCAGCAGTTTACGTGCAGAAATGAACACTGAAGCTTTCTTT
CDR3 protein: CASSLRAEMNTEAFF

J gene: TRBJ2-1
V gene: TRBV5-1
clone size: NA
D gene: TRBD2
CDR3 length: 16
CDR3 DNA: TGCGCCAGCAGCGGGGGTGGGCTAGCGGGAGGCAATGAGCAGTTCTTC
CDR3 protein: CASSGGGLAGGNEQFF

J gene: TRBJ2-4
V gene: TRBV4-1
clone size: NA
D gene: TRBD1
CDR3 length: 16
CDR3 DNA: TGCGCCAGCAGCCAAGATCGGGCAGGACAGGGTAACATTCAGTACTTC
CDR3 protein: CASSQDRAGQGNIQYF

J gene: TRBJ1-2
V gene: TRBV27
clone size: NA
D gene: NA
CDR3 length: 21
CDR3 DNA: TGTGCCAGCAGTTTATACTATCCGAACTTTGGGGGCGGTAAAAGAGTTAGTGGCTACACCTTC
CDR3 protein: CASSLYYPNFGGGKRVSGYTF

J gene: TRBJ2-7
V gene: TRBV19
clone size: NA
D gene: NA
CDR3 length: 14
CDR3 DNA: TGTGCCAGTAGTCCCGGGACCCCCCGGAGCGAGCAGTACTTC
CDR3 protein: CASSPGTPRSEQYF

J gene: TRBJ1-4
V gene: TRBV9
clone size: NA
D gene: NA
CDR3 length: 15
CDR3 DNA: TGTGCCAGCAGCGTAGGTGGAGGGCAGGGAGAAAAACTGTTTTTT
CDR3 protein: CASSVGGGQGEKLFF

J gene: TRBJ2-7
V gene: TRBV6-6
clone size: NA
D gene: TRBD2
CDR3 length: 15
CDR3 DNA: TGTGCCAGCAGTTACAAGCGGGAGGGCCGGTTCGAGCAGTACTTC
CDR3 protein: CASSYKREGRFEQYF